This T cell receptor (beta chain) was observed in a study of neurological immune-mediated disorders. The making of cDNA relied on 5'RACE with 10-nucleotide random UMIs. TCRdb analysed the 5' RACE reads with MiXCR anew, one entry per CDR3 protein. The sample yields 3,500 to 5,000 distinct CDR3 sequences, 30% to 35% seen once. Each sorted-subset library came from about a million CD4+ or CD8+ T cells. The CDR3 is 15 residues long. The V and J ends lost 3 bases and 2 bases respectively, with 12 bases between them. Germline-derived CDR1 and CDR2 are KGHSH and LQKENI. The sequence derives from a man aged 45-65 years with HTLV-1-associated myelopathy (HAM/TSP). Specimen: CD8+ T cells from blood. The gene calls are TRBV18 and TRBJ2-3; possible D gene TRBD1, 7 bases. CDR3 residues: CASSPDRDSTDTQYF. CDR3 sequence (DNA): TGTGCCAGCTCACCTGACAGGGACTCCACAGATACGCAGTATTTT.